Given below is one T cell receptor (beta chain) in context. Germline CDR1 is SGHNT and CDR2 is YYREEE (reference sequence). V dropped 3 bases and J dropped 4; count of bases not matched to a gene: 5. CDR3 length: 14 residues. The data stem from a study of shared clonotypes between healthy human individuals. Using immunoSEQ multiplex PCR, the repertoire was profiled, and TCRdb retains in-frame clones only, with some absent. The table shows roughly 120,000 clones, with around 73% occurring only once. The receptor was isolated from a woman younger than 45 in good health. The chain combines TRBV5-4 with TRBJ2-5; 8 bases are a match to TRBD1. The sample was memory CD8+ T cells sorted from blood. Subset described: CD45RO+ cells pooled with CCR7-negative TemRA cells. For the CDR3, the DNA is TGTGCCAGCAGCTGGGGACAGGTTGGAGAGACCCAGTACTTC. Amino acid sequence: CASSWGQVGETQYF.